Presented here are 22 T cell receptor beta chains from one specimen sequenced in a study of blood T cell repertoires in COVID-19. Clones were read by immunoSEQ multiplex PCR, and TCRdb kept only the in-frame ones, dropping some. The sample lists some 220,000 clones; roughly 84% were seen once. The sequencing sample was made of peripheral blood. These receptors all stem from a man aged 50 to 60 with active or convalescent COVID-19.

This chain links TRBV4-1 with TRBJ2-7; TRBD2 agrees at 10 bases. V was clipped by 0 bases and J by 1 base; unmatched bases: 12. Germline-derived CDR1 and CDR2 are MGHRA and YSYEKL. The CDR3 runs 19 residues. CDR3 DNA sequence: TGCGCCAGCAGCCAAGATCCGGCAGGGGTGACTAGCGGGTCCTACGAGCAGTACTTC. Translating gives CASSQDPAGVTSGSYEQYF.

CDR3 amino acids: CSVEYSWNEQFF. The CDR3 coding sequence is TGCAGCGTTGAATATAGTTGGAATGAGCAGTTCTTC. The rearrangement joins TRBV29-1 to TRBJ2-1; unclear D gene. V was cut by 2 bases and J by 7 bases, with 9 bases left in between. The CDR3 covers 12 residues. CDR1 and CDR2 from the germline V gene are SQVTM and ANQGSEA.

The genes are TRBV12-3 or TRBV12-4 and TRBJ2-1, with 10 bases fitting TRBD1. V lost 4 bases, J lost 12 bases, and 6 bases stayed unmatched. CDR3 length: 13 residues. Written as DNA, the CDR3 is TGTGCCAGCAGTTGGGACAGGGGATTAGGGCAGTTCTTC. Translating it yields CASSWDRGLGQFF.

Here the CDR3 DNA reads TGTGCCAGCAGCTTGGGGTTGGCCAGGGGTCAGGGCTACACCTTC. Translating it yields CASSLGLARGQGYTF. The V call is TRBV5-5, the J call TRBJ1-2, with a possible D match to TRBD1 (6 bases). This CDR3 spans 15 amino acids. Trimming pared 0 bases from V and 8 bases from J, leaving 17 bases between. Germline V CDR1 and CDR2: SGHKS, YYEKEE (reference sequence). Filled out from reference TRBV5-5 and TRBJ1-2, the complete variable domain reads DAGVTQSPTHLIKTRGQQVTLRCSPISGHKSVSWYQQVLGQGPQFIFQYYEKEERGRGNFPDRFSARQFPNYSSELNVNALLLGDSALYLCASSLGLARGQGYTFGSGTRLTVV.

The genes are TRBV6-1 and TRBJ1-5, with TRBD1 matching over 7 bases. Losses at the gene ends were 4 bases for V and 0 bases for J; bases not matched to a gene: 12. Germline V gene sequence: CDR1 MNHNS, CDR2 SASEGT. The CDR3 loop spans 18 amino acids. This CDR3 reads CASSADRVPFYSNQPQHF. Written as DNA, the CDR3 is TGTGCCAGCAGTGCAGACAGGGTCCCTTTCTATAGCAATCAGCCCCAGCATTTT.

V is TRBV3-1 (or the pseudogene TRBV3-2) and J is TRBJ1-2; D possibly corresponds to TRBD1 (6 bases). Per germline, CDR1 LGHDT and CDR2 YNNKEL (reference sequence). The CDR3 is 17 residues long. V was clipped by 4 bases and J by 4 bases, with 22 bases between them. DNA of the CDR3: TGTGCCAGCAGCCGCGGTGTACGGGCAGGGGCTTCCTATGGCTACACCTTC. Protein sequence: CASSRGVRAGASYGYTF.

CDR3 sequence (DNA): TGTGCCAGCCGCGGGGGCACTACCTACGAGCAGTACGTC. Amino acids: CASRGGTTYEQYV. The gene calls are TRBV5-5 and TRBJ2-7, with a weak D call TRBD2 (7 bases). From germline, CDR1 is SGHKS and CDR2 YYEKEE (reference sequence). The CDR3 runs to 13 residues. Deletions cut 7 bases from V and 2 bases from J, with 13 bases between.

V is TRBV4-3 and J is TRBJ2-4; weak D call: TRBD2 (6 bases). Germline CDR1 is LGHNA and CDR2 is YSLEER. Deletions cut 0 bases from V and 8 bases from J, with 14 bases between. The CDR3 has 15 residues. CDR3 sequence (DNA): TGCGCCAGCAGCCAAGAGCGGGGCGCCCCGGACATTCAGTACTTC. Translated: CASSQERGAPDIQYF.

The J gene is TRBJ2-3, the V gene TRBV5-5, with TRBD1 matching 9 bases. Germline V gene sequence: CDR1 SGHKS, CDR2 YYEKEE (reference sequence). The CDR3 runs to 14 residues. V was clipped by 3 bases and J by 3 bases; unmatched bases: 2. The CDR3 DNA reads as TGTGCCAGCAGCTGGACAGGGGAGACAGATACGCAGTATTTT. Translation: CASSWTGETDTQYF.

V is TRBV10-3 and J is TRBJ2-3, with 7 nucleotides matching TRBD1. Germline V gene lookup returns CDR1 ENHRY and CDR2 SYGVKD. With 1 base clipped from V and 6 bases from J, the junction kept 7 bases outside the gene matches. This CDR3 spans 15 amino acids. The CDR3 protein is CAISELTQGMDTQYF. CDR3 DNA sequence: TGTGCCATCAGTGAGTTAACACAGGGGATGGATACGCAGTATTTT.

This clone was detected a few times. The V and J genes are TRBV29-1 and TRBJ2-1; 16 positions agree with TRBD2. The J segment lost 7 bases and the V segment lost 4 bases, leaving 10 bases of the junction unmatched. The CDR3 runs to 17 residues. Germline assignment: CDR1 SQVTM and CDR2 ANQGSEA. The CDR3 loop is CSVAGLAGGSQVNEQFF. The CDR3 bases are TGCAGCGTTGCGGGACTAGCGGGAGGGAGCCAGGTGAATGAGCAGTTCTTC.

The chain uses TRBV19 and TRBJ1-6; D gene unclear. CDR1 LNHDA and CDR2 SQIVND come from the germline V gene (reference sequence). Trimming pared 3 bases from V and 11 bases from J, leaving 8 bases between. The CDR3 is 12 amino acids. Written as DNA, the CDR3 is TGTGCCAGTAGTATCGGAGGGACACCCCTCCACTTT. This translates into CASSIGGTPLHF. The variable domain in full, with the rest retrieved from reference TRBV19 and TRBJ1-6, is DGGITQSPKYLFRKEGQNVTLSCEQNLNHDAMYWYRQDPGQGLRLIYYSQIVNDFQKGDIAEGYSVSREKKESFPLTVTSAQKNPTAFYLCASSIGGTPLHFGNGTRLTVT.

V usage is TRBV6-2 or TRBV6-3 and J usage is TRBJ1-2; 8 bases agree with TRBD1. Unmatched junction bases numbered 3, after V lost 0 bases and J lost 3 bases. This CDR3 has 15 residues. CDR1 and CDR2 from the germline V gene are MNHEY and SVGEGT. This CDR3 is CASSYSAGGDYGYTF. The CDR3 coding sequence is TGTGCCAGCAGTTACTCTGCAGGGGGCGACTATGGCTACACCTTC.

The V call is TRBV6-2 or TRBV6-3, the J call TRBJ2-2; D may be TRBD1 (6 bases). The CDR3 runs to 16 residues. Trimming took off 5 bases at V and 5 bases at J, with 18 bases between the two ends. The germline V gene encodes CDR1 MNHEY and CDR2 SVGEGT. The CDR3 nucleotides are TGTGCCAGCAGTCTCGGACAGCTTCTTGCGACCGGGGAGCTGTTTTTT. It is translated as CASSLGQLLATGELFF.

This clone was observed once. The sample carries other DNA sequences with the same CDR3. CDR3 in amino acids: CASSLPGQGNQPQHF. The CDR3 coding sequence is TGTGCCAGTAGTTTGCCGGGACAGGGTAATCAGCCCCAGCATTTT. The genes are TRBV19 and TRBJ1-5; 9 bases fit TRBD1. Germline-derived CDR1 and CDR2 are LNHDA and SQIVND (reference sequence). Losses at the gene ends were 5 bases for V and 4 bases for J; bases not matched to a gene: 6. The CDR3 consists of 15 residues.

The rearrangement joins TRBV4-3 to TRBJ2-3, with D uncertain. Germline values: CDR1 LGHNA, CDR2 YSLEER. V was shortened by 0 bases and J by 0 bases, with 7 bases between the two germline ends. The CDR3 contains 15 residues. The CDR3 protein is CASSQERYSTDTQYF. CDR3 bases: TGCGCCAGCAGCCAAGAGCGCTACAGCACAGATACGCAGTATTTT.

This sequence joins TRBV2 and TRBJ2-2; D unclear. V lost 2 bases and J lost 1, with 8 bases in between. Germline V CDR1 and CDR2: SNHLY, FYNNEI. The CDR3 length is 15 residues. This CDR3 reads CASSESWRNTGELFF. The CDR3 nucleotides are TGTGCCAGCAGTGAATCTTGGAGGAACACCGGGGAGCTGTTTTTT.

There are a few counts of this clone. The chain combines TRBV29-1 with TRBJ1-1; a weak D match, TRBD1 (6 bases). Trimming took 5 bases from V and 10 from J, leaving 26 bases between them. Germline V gives CDR1 SQVTM, CDR2 ANQGSEA. This CDR3 has 15 amino acids. The CDR3 spells CSVSVEAGLGARAFF. DNA of the CDR3: TGCAGCGTTTCCGTTGAGGCAGGGCTGGGGGCGAGAGCTTTCTTT.

The chain links TRBV5-1 to TRBJ2-1; tentative D call: TRBD2 (5 bases). The CDR3 runs 15 residues. V dropped 3 bases and J dropped 2 bases, with 12 bases sitting between them. Per the germline V gene, CDR1 is SGHRS and CDR2 is YFSETQ. The CDR3 reads CASSWTGSAYNEQFF. DNA for the CDR3: TGCGCCAGCAGCTGGACTGGGTCCGCCTACAATGAGCAGTTCTTC.

V gene TRBV11-2 combines with J gene TRBJ2-3; a possible D gene is TRBD2 (5 bases). CDR3 length: 16 amino acids. CDR1 and CDR2 from the germline V gene are SGHAT and FQNNGV. Trimming stripped 5 bases from V and 3 bases from J, with 18 bases between. The CDR3 nucleotides read TGTGCCAGCAGCCCCACCCCGGGATCTTGGACAGATACGCAGTATTTT. It specifies CASSPTPGSWTDTQYF.

The chain uses TRBV11-3 and TRBJ2-2; no reliable D call. Germline CDR1 SGHNT, CDR2 YENEEA. Trimming removed 4 bases from V and 8 bases from J, with 8 bases in between. There are 12 residues in the CDR3. In nucleotides, the CDR3 is TGTGCCAGCAGCTCTCTCGGGGGGGAGCTGTTTTTT. Its translation is CASSSLGGELFF. The complete variable domain, with remaining parts taken from reference TRBV11-3 and TRBJ2-2, reads EAGVVQSPRYKIIEKKQPVAFWCNPISGHNTLYWYLQNLGQGPELLIRYENEEAVDDSQLPKDRFSAERLKGVDSTLKIQPAELGDSAVYLCASSSLGGELFFGEGSRLTVL.

The rearrangement uses TRBV3-1 (or the pseudogene TRBV3-2) and TRBJ2-7; 8 bases match TRBD2. This CDR3 is 16 amino acids long. Germline CDR1 reads LGHDT; CDR2 reads YNNKEL (reference sequence). Trimming took 0 bases from V and 4 from J; bases not matched to a gene: 8. DNA of the CDR3: TGTGCCAGCAGCCAAGATGCTAGCGGGCACTATTACGAGCAGTACTTC. Its translation: CASSQDASGHYYEQYF.